This T cell receptor (beta chain) was found in a study of PD-1 and CTLA-4 blockade in melanoma. Trimming stripped 5 bases from V and 0 bases from J, with 8 bases between. Germline V gene sequence: CDR1 SEHNR, CDR2 FQNEAQ (reference sequence). The CDR3 consists of 13 residues. Using immunoSEQ multiplex PCR, the repertoire was profiled, and TCRdb retains in-frame clones only, with some absent. The data contain 20,000 to 25,000 clones, approximately 90% of them singletons. The chain carries TRBV7-9 and TRBJ2-7; D call uncertain. Here the sequenced sample was CD8+ T cells from peripheral blood, taken before anti-PD-1 treatment. The source of this sequence is a human donor with melanoma. CDR3 region: CASSPGPSYEQYF. The CDR3 nucleotides are TGTGCCAGCAGCCCCGGGCCCTCCTACGAGCAGTACTTC.